This T cell receptor beta chain was documented in a study of T cells in Graves' hyperthyroidism and ophthalmopathy (dated by TCRdb to about 2019). About the study as a whole: Peripheral blood was sampled at the time of initial diagnosis, prior to any treatment. A discovery cohort of approximately 100 patients, about 43 with Graves' ophthalmopathy and 57 with stable Graves' hyperthyroidism, was used to find distinguishing TCR V-J signatures. An independent validation cohort of around 19 hyperthyroidism patients and approximately 16 patients who later progressed to ophthalmopathy tested prospective prediction of ophthalmopathy. The approximately 90 discovery patients were randomly split 7:3 into training and test sets. In six Graves' hyperthyroidism patients, the study also compared T-cell repertoires from thyroid tissue with T-cell repertoires from blood. After sampling, hyperthyroidism patients received methimazole starting at 30 mg daily, and ophthalmopathy patients received high-dose intravenous methylprednisolone. TCR Vbeta CDR3 sequencing of roughly 140 peripheral blood samples (under 45 ophthalmopathy, 75 to 80 hyperthyroidism and approximately 17 progressor patients) is reported in the paper.

The TCR beta CDR3 regions were amplified from RNA transcripts. The TCR CDR3 was subjected to a first round of RT-PCR using the HTBI primer set and the Qiagen OneStep RT-PCR kit. Libraries were constructed in a second round of multiplex PCR, after which size selection and purification were performed. Libraries were sequenced paired-end with 100 bp reads on an Illumina HiSeq2000. Per the original workflow: SOAPnuke was used to process the raw data, with reads discarded if the reads contained adapters or uncalled bases, had a mean Phred below 15, or lacked an exact constant-primer or identifier match. High-quality paired reads were merged with COPE v1.2.5, and unique nucleotide sequences were defined as clonotypes. Clonotypes were aligned to IMGT TRBV, TRBD and TRBJ reference segments using MiTCR v1.1. The analysis included only V-J combinations with a frequency above 0.0001, which together covered around 99% of the repertoires. A TCS score was defined as the ratio of F50 (clonal expansion) to E x V (chaos), with BLOSUM62-based TCRdist applied between CDR3 peptides within each V-J. Welch's t-statistics and random forest reduced fewer than 600 V-J features to roughly 13, which were used in a naive Bayes classifier (R e1071). The raw public reads went through TCRdb reprocessing: fastp at Q25, MiXCR clone calling, in-frame beta chains kept. Identical CDR3 proteins give one entry, which carries the most common genes and DNA. These V and J calls originate from TCRdb's pipeline instead of the authors' own analysis. Here the sample has some 740,000 distinct CDR3 sequences; around 15% occur a single time. About 9.4% of the sample is held by the ten biggest clonotypes.

Stable Graves' hyperthyroidism was defined as the absence of progression to ophthalmopathy over 18 months of follow-up. Hyperthyroidism patients were newly diagnosed, had a disease duration of under 2 months, and were aged 18 to 65 years. Exclusion was applied to patients with uncontrolled infections, other autoimmune diseases, pregnancy or lactation. Clinical symptoms, serum thyroxine and TRAb, thyroid ultrasound, and orbital computed tomography formed the basis for the diagnoses. Ficoll-Paque density gradient centrifugation was used to isolate PBMCs from 9.5 to 10 ml of fresh peripheral blood. Total RNA was extracted with Trizol reagent, and quality was checked on an Agilent 2100 Bioanalyzer. Trimming takes 3 bases off V and 0 bases off J; junction bases not matched to a gene: 6. The germline V gene supplies CDR1 SGHDN and CDR2 FVKESK. There are 17 amino acids in the CDR3, from cysteine to phenylalanine inclusive. Just the 51-base CDR3 DNA is kept, in frame starting at base 1.

The investigation overall reported the following: In cross-validation, a model built on a 13 V-J signature told ophthalmopathy apart from stable hyperthyroidism with 85% to 90% sensitivity and 81% to 82% specificity, and in testing the same model reached 80%/75%. During validation, the model predicted progression to ophthalmopathy a median of approximately 6 months ahead of onset, with roughly 65% sensitivity and about 75% specificity. Most expanded thyroid clonotypes (frequency above 0.001) were also detected in blood, a finding suggesting that blood repertoires may reflect thyroid immune responses. No statistical method was used to fix the sample size in advance, and group allocation was not hidden from the investigators.

This clonotype was picked up a small number of times. There is no known antigen for this receptor. No base qualities exist here, and no much larger clone lies one base off it. The chain links TRBV14 with TRBJ2-7, with TRBD2 identical over 12 junction bases. The receptor was derived from a woman aged 18-29 years with Graves' hyperthyroidism. The sequencing sample was made of blood. The nucleotides are TGTGCCAGCAGCCACAGTGGACTAGCGGGACCCTCCTACGAGCAGTACTTC. Translated, it reads CASSHSGLAGPSYEQYF.